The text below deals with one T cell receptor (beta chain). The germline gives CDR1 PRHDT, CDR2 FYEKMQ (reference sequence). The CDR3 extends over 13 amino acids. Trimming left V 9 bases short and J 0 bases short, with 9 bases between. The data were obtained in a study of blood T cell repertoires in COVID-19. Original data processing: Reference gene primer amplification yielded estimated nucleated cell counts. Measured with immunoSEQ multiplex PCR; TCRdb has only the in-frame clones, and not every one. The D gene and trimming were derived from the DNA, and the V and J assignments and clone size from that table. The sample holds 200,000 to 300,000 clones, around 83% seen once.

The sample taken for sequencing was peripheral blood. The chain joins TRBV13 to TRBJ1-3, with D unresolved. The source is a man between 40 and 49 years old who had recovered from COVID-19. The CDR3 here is CARRGSSGNTIYF. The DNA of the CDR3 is TGTGCCAGAAGAGGCAGCTCTGGAAACACCATATATTTT. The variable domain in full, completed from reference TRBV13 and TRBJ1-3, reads AAGVIQSPRHLIKEKRETATLKCYPIPRHDTVYWYQQGPGQDPQFLISFYEKMQSDKGSIPDRFSAQQFSDYHSELNMSSLELGDSALYFCARRGSSGNTIYFGEGSWLTVV.